Listed below are T cell receptor beta chains from one sample, sequenced in a study of T cell changes during pregnancy in multiple sclerosis. Profiling relied on immunoSEQ multiplex PCR, and the TCRdb table lists in-frame clones only, not all of them. Among approximately 85,000 clones listed, 90% to 95% were seen once. The starting material was peripheral blood, obtained in the first trimester of pregnancy. The receptors derive from a female donor with multiple sclerosis, enrolled in a pregnancy study. Each CDR3 is given with its conserved first and last residue. Fields, in order: CDR3 DNA, CDR3 protein, J gene, clone size, D gene, V gene. The D gene is left open where the match is weak. Size values are once, few and many counts, or a class for expanded clones, and some rows have none.

CDR3 DNA: TGTGCCAGCAGCTTTCAGCGGGGGCTCAATGAGCAGTTCTTC; CDR3 protein: CASSFQRGLNEQFF; J gene: TRBJ2-1; clone size: .; D gene: TRBD2; V gene: TRBV5-6
CDR3 DNA: TGCGCCAGCAGCGGGGTGGAGGGCTCCTATAATTCACCCCTCCACTTT; CDR3 protein: CASSGVEGSYNSPLHF; J gene: TRBJ1-6; clone size: .; D gene: .; V gene: TRBV5-1
CDR3 DNA: TGCGCCAGCAGCTTGGGACAGACGGTGGGCTATGGCTACACCTTC; CDR3 protein: CASSLGQTVGYGYTF; J gene: TRBJ1-2; clone size: .; D gene: .; V gene: TRBV5-1
CDR3 DNA: TGTGCCAGTAGTCTACCGGGAGATTGGGGCACCGGGGAGCTGTTTTTT; CDR3 protein: CASSLPGDWGTGELFF; J gene: TRBJ2-2; clone size: .; D gene: .; V gene: TRBV19
CDR3 DNA: TGTGCCTTTCTTCTGCGGAGGGGCCATACCGGGGAGCTGTTTTTT; CDR3 protein: CAFLLRRGHTGELFF; J gene: TRBJ2-2; clone size: once; D gene: .; V gene: TRBV30
CDR3 DNA: TGTGCCAGCAGTTTATCCTCGGGGTCCTACGAGCAGTACTTC; CDR3 protein: CASSLSSGSYEQYF; J gene: TRBJ2-7; clone size: .; D gene: .; V gene: TRBV27
CDR3 DNA: TGTGCCAGCAGCTACGGGGCGCGGGATGAAGCTTTCTTT; CDR3 protein: CASSYGARDEAFF; J gene: TRBJ1-1; clone size: .; D gene: .; V gene: TRBV5-8
CDR3 DNA: TGTGCCAGCAGCTTAGGTCCTATCCTCACAGATACGCAGTATTTT; CDR3 protein: CASSLGPILTDTQYF; J gene: TRBJ2-3; clone size: .; D gene: .; V gene: TRBV7-8
CDR3 DNA: TGTGCCAGCTCACCACGACAGGGGATGAACACTGAAGCTTTCTTT; CDR3 protein: CASSPRQGMNTEAFF; J gene: TRBJ1-1; clone size: .; D gene: TRBD1; V gene: TRBV18
CDR3 DNA: TGTGCCAGCATCCTCCTAGCGGCTAACACAGATACGCAGTATTTT; CDR3 protein: CASILLAANTDTQYF; J gene: TRBJ2-3; clone size: .; D gene: TRBD2; V gene: TRBV9
CDR3 DNA: TGTGCCATCAGCCCGGGAAGCACAGATACGCAGTATTTT; CDR3 protein: CAISPGSTDTQYF; J gene: TRBJ2-3; clone size: .; D gene: .; V gene: TRBV10-3
CDR3 DNA: TGTGCCAGTAGAACTACAGGGGTTGGTTCACCCCTCCACTTT; CDR3 protein: CASRTTGVGSPLHF; J gene: TRBJ1-6; clone size: once; D gene: TRBD1; V gene: TRBV19
CDR3 DNA: TGTGCCAGCATTAAGGACAGAAACTATGGCTACACCTTC; CDR3 protein: CASIKDRNYGYTF; J gene: TRBJ1-2; clone size: .; D gene: .; V gene: TRBV2
CDR3 DNA: TGTGCCAGCAGCCCATCGGGCGGGAGGGATACGCAGTATTTT; CDR3 protein: CASSPSGGRDTQYF; J gene: TRBJ2-3; clone size: .; D gene: TRBD2; V gene: TRBV7-6
CDR3 DNA: TGTGCCAGCAGCTTACGGGGTCGTTCCTACGAGCAGTACTTC; CDR3 protein: CASSLRGRSYEQYF; J gene: TRBJ2-7; clone size: .; D gene: .; V gene: TRBV5-4
CDR3 DNA: TGTGCCAGCAGTTCAACCGGGACAGGGAGTCCCTACGAGCAGTACTTC; CDR3 protein: CASSSTGTGSPYEQYF; J gene: TRBJ2-7; clone size: .; D gene: TRBD1; V gene: TRBV28
CDR3 DNA: TGTGCTACCTCCACGATCGAGGCCCTGGGGGGCAATGAGCAGTTCTTC; CDR3 protein: CATSTIEALGGNEQFF; J gene: TRBJ2-1; clone size: .; D gene: .; V gene: TRBV12-5
CDR3 DNA: TGCGCCAGCAGCCCGGGACAGGGTACAGATACGCAGTATTTT; CDR3 protein: CASSPGQGTDTQYF; J gene: TRBJ2-3; clone size: .; D gene: TRBD1; V gene: TRBV5-1
CDR3 DNA: TGTGCCTGGGGCGGCGTGAGTATTAGCACAGATACGCAGTATTTT; CDR3 protein: CAWGGVSISTDTQYF; J gene: TRBJ2-3; clone size: .; D gene: .; V gene: TRBV30
CDR3 DNA: TGCAGCGTCGGACAGAATTTGAACACCGGGGAGCTGTTTTTT; CDR3 protein: CSVGQNLNTGELFF; J gene: TRBJ2-2; clone size: .; D gene: .; V gene: TRBV29-1
CDR3 DNA: TGTGCCAGCAGCGTTGGGGGGTTCTCCTACAATGAGCAGTTCTTC; CDR3 protein: CASSVGGFSYNEQFF; J gene: TRBJ2-1; clone size: .; D gene: .; V gene: TRBV9
CDR3 DNA: TGCAGCGTAAAGGGACAGGGGGTCCACGAGCAGTACTTC; CDR3 protein: CSVKGQGVHEQYF; J gene: TRBJ2-7; clone size: .; D gene: TRBD1; V gene: TRBV29-1
CDR3 DNA: TGTGCCAGCAGTCCCGGGGTCGTTAGCAATCAGCCCCAGCATTTT; CDR3 protein: CASSPGVVSNQPQHF; J gene: TRBJ1-5; clone size: .; D gene: .; V gene: TRBV28
CDR3 DNA: TGCAGCGTTGTTCTCGGGTTCACTGAAGCTTTCTTT; CDR3 protein: CSVVLGFTEAFF; J gene: TRBJ1-1; clone size: .; D gene: .; V gene: TRBV29-1
CDR3 DNA: TGCGCCAGCAGCCCGGACATGAGACAGGGGGCCAGGACTGAAGCTTTCTTT; CDR3 protein: CASSPDMRQGARTEAFF; J gene: TRBJ1-1; clone size: .; D gene: TRBD1; V gene: TRBV4-1
CDR3 DNA: TGCGCCAGCAGCATAGGGACAGGGACAGATACGCAGTATTTT; CDR3 protein: CASSIGTGTDTQYF; J gene: TRBJ2-3; clone size: .; D gene: TRBD1; V gene: TRBV5-1
CDR3 DNA: TGTGCCAGCAGCCAAGGGCAGTTCACTGAAGCTTTCTTT; CDR3 protein: CASSQGQFTEAFF; J gene: TRBJ1-1; clone size: .; D gene: .; V gene: TRBV14
CDR3 DNA: TGTGCCAGCGTACAGGGGGCGTATGGCTACACCTTC; CDR3 protein: CASVQGAYGYTF; J gene: TRBJ1-2; clone size: once; D gene: TRBD1; V gene: TRBV2
CDR3 DNA: TGTGCCAGCGGGCGGGACAGGGACGAAAAACTGTTTTTT; CDR3 protein: CASGRDRDEKLFF; J gene: TRBJ1-4; clone size: .; D gene: TRBD1; V gene: TRBV2
CDR3 DNA: TGTGCCAGCTCACCCTTAGCGGGAGGGCCGACGGGCACCGGGGAGCTGTTTTTT; CDR3 protein: CASSPLAGGPTGTGELFF; J gene: TRBJ2-2; clone size: .; D gene: TRBD2; V gene: TRBV18
CDR3 DNA: TGTGCCAGCAGTTTGGGACTAGCGGGAGCCCAATCCTACAATGAGCAGTTCTTC; CDR3 protein: CASSLGLAGAQSYNEQFF; J gene: TRBJ2-1; clone size: .; D gene: TRBD2; V gene: TRBV28
CDR3 DNA: TGTGCCAGCAGCCGACAGGGCTTCTCTGGAAACACCATATATTTT; CDR3 protein: CASSRQGFSGNTIYF; J gene: TRBJ1-3; clone size: .; D gene: TRBD1; V gene: TRBV7-9
CDR3 DNA: TGTGCCAGCAGCGTAGCGGAGGGGGGGTACGAGCAGTACTTC; CDR3 protein: CASSVAEGGYEQYF; J gene: TRBJ2-7; clone size: once; D gene: .; V gene: TRBV9
CDR3 DNA: TGTGCCAGCAGTTACGGACAGGGCCAAGAGACCCAGTACTTC; CDR3 protein: CASSYGQGQETQYF; J gene: TRBJ2-5; clone size: .; D gene: TRBD1; V gene: TRBV5-6
CDR3 DNA: TGTGCCAGCAGCCCCCAGGGGATCAATGAGCAGTTCTTC; CDR3 protein: CASSPQGINEQFF; J gene: TRBJ2-1; clone size: .; D gene: .; V gene: TRBV7-3
CDR3 DNA: TGTGCCAGCAGCGTAGTCGGGAGGGCCGCCTACAATGAGCAGTTCTTC; CDR3 protein: CASSVVGRAAYNEQFF; J gene: TRBJ2-1; clone size: .; D gene: TRBD2; V gene: TRBV9
CDR3 DNA: TGTGCCTGGAGTGTACCGGGTAACTATGGCTACACCTTC; CDR3 protein: CAWSVPGNYGYTF; J gene: TRBJ1-2; clone size: .; D gene: .; V gene: TRBV30
CDR3 DNA: TGTGCCAGCAGAACGACTAGCGGACGGGAAGATACGCAGTATTTT; CDR3 protein: CASRTTSGREDTQYF; J gene: TRBJ2-3; clone size: .; D gene: TRBD2; V gene: TRBV27
CDR3 DNA: TGTGCCAGCAGTGAAGGGCTCGGTATCCGGGGGAACTCCTACGAGCAGTACTTC; CDR3 protein: CASSEGLGIRGNSYEQYF; J gene: TRBJ2-7; clone size: .; D gene: .; V gene: TRBV2
CDR3 DNA: TGTGCCAGCAGTTACGGAGGACAGGGGGGATATGGCTACACCTTC; CDR3 protein: CASSYGGQGGYGYTF; J gene: TRBJ1-2; clone size: .; D gene: TRBD1; V gene: TRBV6-6
CDR3 DNA: TGCGCCAGCAGCTTGACTCCCTTAAGCGGGAGCCACTCCTACAATGAGCAGTTCTTC; CDR3 protein: CASSLTPLSGSHSYNEQFF; J gene: TRBJ2-1; clone size: .; D gene: TRBD2; V gene: TRBV5-1
CDR3 DNA: TGTGCCAGCAGCACCCGGGACAGCTACAATGAGCAGTTCTTC; CDR3 protein: CASSTRDSYNEQFF; J gene: TRBJ2-1; clone size: .; D gene: TRBD1; V gene: TRBV5-5
CDR3 DNA: TGTGCCAGCAGCTCCAGCGGGAGCGCATCAGTCGAGCAGTACTTC; CDR3 protein: CASSSSGSASVEQYF; J gene: TRBJ2-7; clone size: once; D gene: TRBD2; V gene: TRBV7-9
CDR3 DNA: TGTGCCAGCAGTTTCTCGACAGGGGTTTCTAATTCACCCCTCCACTTT; CDR3 protein: CASSFSTGVSNSPLHF; J gene: TRBJ1-6; clone size: .; D gene: TRBD1; V gene: TRBV28
CDR3 DNA: TGTGCCAGCAGCTTATACGGAGCCAAAAACATTCAGTACTTC; CDR3 protein: CASSLYGAKNIQYF; J gene: TRBJ2-4; clone size: .; D gene: .; V gene: TRBV13
CDR3 DNA: TGTGCCAGCACTAACAGGGGGCCCTACGAGCAGTACTTC; CDR3 protein: CASTNRGPYEQYF; J gene: TRBJ2-7; clone size: .; D gene: TRBD1; V gene: TRBV28
CDR3 DNA: TGTGCCAGCGGTGGGGCGGGGGGACGGGAAGCTTTCTTT; CDR3 protein: CASGGAGGREAFF; J gene: TRBJ1-1; clone size: once; D gene: .; V gene: TRBV28
CDR3 DNA: TGCAGCGGGAGCCGGGACACTAACTACAATGAGCAGTTCTTC; CDR3 protein: CSGSRDTNYNEQFF; J gene: TRBJ2-1; clone size: .; D gene: .; V gene: TRBV29-1